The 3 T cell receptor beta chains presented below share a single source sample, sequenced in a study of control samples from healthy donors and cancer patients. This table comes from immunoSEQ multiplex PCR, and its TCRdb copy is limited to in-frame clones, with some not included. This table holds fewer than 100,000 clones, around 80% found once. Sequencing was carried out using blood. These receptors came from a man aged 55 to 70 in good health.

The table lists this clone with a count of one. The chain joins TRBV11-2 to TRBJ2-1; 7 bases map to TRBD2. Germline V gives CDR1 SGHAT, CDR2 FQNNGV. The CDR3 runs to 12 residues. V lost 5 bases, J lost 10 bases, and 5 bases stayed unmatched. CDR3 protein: CASSTGTMEQFF. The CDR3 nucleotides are TGTGCCAGCAGCACTGGGACTATGGAGCAGTTCTTC.

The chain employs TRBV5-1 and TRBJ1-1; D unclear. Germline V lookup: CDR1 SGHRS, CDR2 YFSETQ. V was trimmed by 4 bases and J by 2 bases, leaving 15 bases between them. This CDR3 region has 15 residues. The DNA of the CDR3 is TGCGCCAGCAGCCCCACACAGATAATTAACACTGAAGCTTTCTTT. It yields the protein CASSPTQIINTEAFF.

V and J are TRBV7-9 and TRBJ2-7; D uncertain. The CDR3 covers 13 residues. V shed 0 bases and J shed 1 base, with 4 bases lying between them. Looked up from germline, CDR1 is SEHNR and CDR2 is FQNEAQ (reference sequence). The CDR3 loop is CASSLAGSYEQYF. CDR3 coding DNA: TGTGCCAGCAGCTTAGCGGGGTCCTACGAGCAGTACTTC.